This T cell receptor beta chain comes out of a study of CD8 T cells in Susac syndrome (dated by TCRdb to between 2019 and 2020). Some background on the complete study: Whether CD8+ T cell activation and differentiation in Susac syndrome was antigen driven was tested using repertoire sequencing. The investigation overall reported the following: The number of individuals in the TCR sequencing and HLA analysis was acknowledged as relatively small.

RNA was extracted using the RNeasy kit, and roughly 0.5 to 1 microgram was reverse transcribed with random hexamers. The immunoSEQ multiplex PCR assay, which covers 54 Vbeta and 13 Jbeta segments, was used to amplify TCR beta CDR3 regions. PCR amplification bias was corrected using a synthetic template baseline for primer optimization and computational correction. The original pipeline was this. Reads were annotated to V, D and J genes according to IMGT and were analyzed with immunoSEQ Analyzer, with only productive sequences retained. Clonality was calculated as one minus the Shannon entropy normalized by log2 of the number of productive unique sequences. For each patient and control, public and private clones were evaluated among the 100 most prevalent clones. Susac-specific clones were defined as absent from healthy and MS cohorts, 800 to 1,200 published viral clones and other ImmuneACCESS disease sequences. TCRdb ran its own pipeline on the public reads, namely fastp trimming at Q25 and MiXCR clone calling, and kept in-frame beta chains. Each CDR3 protein appears once, grouped with its most common genes and DNA. For this entry, the V and J calls and clone size follow TCRdb and not the study's own pipeline. The sample table lists 110,000 or so distinct CDR3 sequences, 80% to 95% of them with a count of one. The top ten clones comprise 0.13% to 0.15% of the sample.

Note on this clonotype: Its target antigen remains unknown. No per-base quality is available; no much larger clone lies one base away.

Peripheral blood CD8+ and CD4+ T cells from healthy donors, Susac syndrome patients and multiple sclerosis patients were profiled by high-throughput TCR beta sequencing. Healthy donors were included as age- and sex-matched controls. Bulk CD8+ and CD4+ T cells were purified magnetically by negative isolation, whereas CD8+ TEMRA cells were enriched by FACS. Blood was collected in EDTA tubes and processed within 24 hours, with PBMCs isolated through density gradient centrifugation. PBMCs intended for TCR sequencing were cryopreserved in liquid nitrogen and were subsequently thawed in a 37 degrees C water bath. A purity of at least 90% was achieved for sorted or isolated CD4+, CD8+ and CD8+ TEMRA cells. For this chain, trimming is 4 bases at the V end and 2 bases at the J end, and the number of junction bases without a gene match is 0. As encoded in the germline V gene, CDR1 is SQVTM while CDR2 is ANQGSEA. The CDR3 starts with the cysteine, ends with the phenylalanine, and has 13 residues. CDR3 DNA is the only sequence kept; it has 39 bases, read in frame from the first base.

This TCR came from a human donor in good health. Material for sequencing was CD4+ T cells from PBMCs. The rearranged chain carries TRBV29-1 and TRBJ1-5; TRBD1 lines up with 9 middle nucleotides. The DNA sequence is TGCAGCGTTGGGACAGGGGGCAATCAGCCCCAGCATTTT. It translates as CSVGTGGNQPQHF. The entire variable domain, with the stretches around the CDR3 drawn from the reference TRBV29-1 and TRBJ1-5 proteins, is SAVISQKPSRDICQRGTSLTIQCQVDSQVTMMFWYRQQPGQSLTLIATANQGSEATYESGFVIDKFPISRPNLTFSTLTVSNMSPEDSSIYLCSVGTGGNQPQHFGDGTRLSIL.